This T cell receptor (beta chain) comes out of a study of cytotoxic CD8 clonotypes in ibrutinib-treated CLL. Study as a whole: Among responders, some 25 were partial and 2 complete; after median around 68 months, around 15 stayed remitted and about 12 progressed.

A word on this clone: Its antigen is unknown.

General study findings and limits: Clonality rose at ibrutinib response, held steady in sustained remission, and fell toward baseline at progression.

V was shortened by 4 bases and J by 0 bases, with 29 bases between the two germline ends. The CDR3 spans 21 residues. Germline values: CDR1 SGHRS, CDR2 YFSETQ. Profiled with immunoSEQ multiplex PCR; TCRdb holds only in-frame clones, not every one. This table has about 310,000 clones, just under 80% appearing once. V usage is TRBV5-1 and J usage is TRBJ1-3; D not certain. The TCR was taken from a human donor with chronic lymphocytic leukemia. The source was PBMCs, collected before ibrutinib treatment. The CDR3 protein is CASSIGFGEKSLRSSGNTIYF. CDR3 bases: TGCGCCAGCAGCATTGGTTTTGGGGAGAAAAGCCTAAGAAGCTCTGGAAACACCATATATTTT.